The T cell receptor (beta chain) described here comes from a study of blood T cell repertoires in COVID-19. V was pared by 6 bases and J by 8 bases, with 11 bases of the junction left unmatched. This CDR3 is built from 15 residues. CDR1 is PRHDT and CDR2 is FYEKMQ in the germline V gene (reference sequence). Source study methods: Reference gene primer amplification gave estimated nucleated cell counts. Assay used: immunoSEQ multiplex PCR; TCRdb lists only in-frame clones, some missing. The V and J calls and the clone size are those of that table, but D and trimming were determined from the DNA. This sample has 90,000 to 120,000 clones; 80% to 85% occur once, and the top ten carry approximately 4.3%.

The genes are TRBV13 and TRBJ1-4, with 8 bases matching TRBD1. The material sequenced was peripheral blood. The sequence came from a man aged 70 or older with acute or convalescent COVID-19. Written as DNA, the CDR3 is TGTGCCAGCAGGTCCACCGGGACAGGAGCCGAAAAACTGTTTTTT. It codes for CASRSTGTGAEKLFF.